This passage covers 28 T cell receptor beta chains from one sample sequenced in a study of T cell responses to AZD1222 COVID-19 vaccine. Repertoires were generated with immunoSEQ multiplex PCR, while TCRdb's copy carries only in-frame clones and drops some. There are about 160,000 clones in the sample; roughly nine tenths occur only once, and roughly 0.98% lies in the top ten. Sequencing was performed on peripheral blood, taken 28 days after the second AZD1222 dose. The source of these receptors is an adult who received the AZD1222 COVID-19 vaccine.

CDR3 protein: CASKIAGGDSGANVLTF. As DNA, the CDR3 is TGTGCCAGTAAAATAGCGGGGGGCGACTCTGGGGCCAACGTCCTGACTTTC. The V call is TRBV19, the J call TRBJ2-6; 10 bases map to TRBD2. Looked up from germline, CDR1 is LNHDA and CDR2 is SQIVND (reference sequence). This CDR3 contains 17 residues. Trimming took 7 bases from V and 0 from J; bases not matched to a gene: 6. Supplemented by reference TRBV19 and TRBJ2-6, the full variable domain reads DGGITQSPKYLFRKEGQNVTLSCEQNLNHDAMYWYRQDPGQGLRLIYYSQIVNDFQKGDIAEGYSVSREKKESFPLTVTSAQKNPTAFYLCASKIAGGDSGANVLTFGAGSRLTVL.

This chain links TRBV6-5 with TRBJ2-5, with 9 bases aligning to TRBD1. CDR3 length: 14 residues. The V gene end was trimmed by 7 bases and the J gene end by 4 bases; junction bases not matched to a gene: 7. Germline lookup yields CDR1 MNHEY and CDR2 SVGAGI. In nucleotides, the CDR3 is TGTGCCAGCACCGAGACAGGGGGGGGAGAGACCCAGTACTTC. It translates to CASTETGGGETQYF.

CDR3 sequence: CASSPTFGNTIYF. In nucleotides, the CDR3 is TGCGCCAGCAGTCCGACCTTTGGAAACACCATATATTTT. This chain links TRBV10-2 with TRBJ1-3; D gene ambiguous. The CDR3 runs 13 residues. V lost 5 bases and J lost 3, with 8 bases in between. The germline V gene encodes CDR1 WSHSY and CDR2 SAAADI.

The chain couples TRBV6-5 to TRBJ1-1, with 8 bases lining up with TRBD1. CDR1 is MNHEY and CDR2 is SVGAGI in the germline V gene. V lost 6 bases to trimming and J lost 5 bases; unmatched junction nucleotides: 5. The CDR3 runs 13 residues. CDR3 DNA sequence: TGTGCCAGCAGCACGACAGGGGATACTGAAGCTTTCTTT. Residues: CASSTTGDTEAFF.

This chain connects TRBV15 to TRBJ1-4; D ambiguous. Germline assignment: CDR1 LNHNV and CDR2 YYDKDF (reference sequence). This CDR3 has 14 amino acids. Trimming cost V 1 base and J 1 base, with 4 bases left between them. CDR3 sequence (DNA): TGTGCCACCAGCAGAGGGTTAACTAATGAAAAACTGTTTTTT. This codes for CATSRGLTNEKLFF.

V usage is TRBV5-4 and J usage is TRBJ1-1; D gene ambiguous. The germline V and J ends were trimmed by 2 bases and 1 base, with 9 bases remaining between them. The CDR3 extends over 14 amino acids. The germline gives CDR1 SGHNT, CDR2 YYREEE (reference sequence). Here the CDR3 reads CASSLSRGNTEAFF. The CDR3 DNA sequence: TGTGCCAGCAGCTTATCCCGGGGGAACACTGAAGCTTTCTTT.

The J gene is TRBJ1-4, the V gene TRBV7-8, with no clear D. The CDR3 runs 14 residues. The V gene lost 5 bases and the J gene lost 0 bases, with 7 bases spanning the gap. Germline lookup yields CDR1 SGHVS and CDR2 FQNEAQ. The DNA for the CDR3 is TGTGCCAGCAGCCAGGTAGCAACTAATGAAAAACTGTTTTTT. It encodes CASSQVATNEKLFF.

The chain recombines TRBV14 with TRBJ2-7; tentatively, D is TRBD1 (6 bases). CDR1 and CDR2 from the germline V gene are SGHDN and FVKESK. This CDR3 spans 16 amino acids. The ends were cut back, 4 bases at V and 4 bases at J, with 20 bases in the middle. The CDR3 reads CASSRVQGSGVYEQYF. CDR3 bases: TGTGCCAGCAGCCGGGTACAAGGTTCAGGGGTGTACGAGCAGTACTTC.

The V gene is TRBV11-2, the J gene TRBJ2-3; TRBD2 aligns across 12 bases. The CDR3 has 17 amino acids. Germline trimming cut 1 base from V and 3 bases from J; bases unmatched to any gene: 5. Germline V gene lookup returns CDR1 SGHAT and CDR2 FQNNGV. DNA for the CDR3: TGTGCCAGCAGCTTAGGTTCCGGACTAGCGGGGACAGATACGCAGTATTTT. This sequence encodes CASSLGSGLAGTDTQYF.

The J gene is TRBJ2-3, the V gene TRBV3-1 (or the pseudogene TRBV3-2), with D maybe TRBD2 (6 bases). Germline CDR1 and CDR2: LGHDT and YNNKEL (reference sequence). This CDR3 is 14 amino acids long. Trimming took 4 bases from V and 4 from J, leaving 12 bases between them. This chain's CDR3 is CASSPYTGADTQYF. The DNA of the CDR3 is TGTGCCAGCAGCCCTTATACGGGGGCAGATACGCAGTATTTT.

The rearrangement uses TRBV5-1 and TRBJ1-3; a weak D match, TRBD1 (6 bases). The ends were cut back, 0 bases at V and 0 bases at J, with 13 bases in the middle. Germline lookup yields CDR1 SGHRS and CDR2 YFSETQ. The CDR3 runs 17 residues. The CDR3 DNA is TGCGCCAGCAGCTTGGTAGTGGGGGGCCCCTCTGGAAACACCATATATTTT. Amino acids: CASSLVVGGPSGNTIYF.

The gene calls are TRBV27 and TRBJ1-2, with 8 bases that match TRBD1. The CDR3 length is 16 residues. The J segment lost 6 bases and the V segment lost 2 bases, leaving 11 bases of the junction unmatched. The germline CDR1 and CDR2 sequences are MNHEY and SMNVEV (reference sequence). This CDR3 reads CASSLAPSGQGNGYTF. The CDR3 region has the DNA TGTGCCAGCAGTTTAGCCCCCTCCGGACAGGGTAATGGCTACACCTTC.

This chain joins TRBV11-3 and TRBJ2-1; TRBD2 might be the D (5 bases). The CDR3 sequence is 12 residues long. Germline V gene lookup returns CDR1 SGHNT and CDR2 YENEEA. Trimming pared 4 bases from V and 5 bases from J, leaving 6 bases between. For the CDR3, the DNA is TGTGCCAGCAGCTCCGGGGACAATGAGCAGTTCTTC. Amino acids: CASSSGDNEQFF.

The chain has TRBV5-5 and TRBJ1-1; D is uncertain. V shed 2 bases and J shed 1 base, with 9 bases lying between them. The germline gives CDR1 SGHKS, CDR2 YYEKEE (reference sequence). The length of the CDR3 is 14 residues. CDR3 sequence reads: CASSFSLANTEAFF. CDR3 DNA sequence: TGTGCCAGCAGCTTCTCCCTTGCGAACACTGAAGCTTTCTTT.

The genes are TRBV28 and TRBJ2-7; D is undetermined. The CDR3 sequence is 13 residues long. The germline CDR1 and CDR2 sequences are MDHEN and SYDVKM. The germline V and J ends were trimmed by 7 bases and 6 bases, with 16 bases remaining between them. The CDR3 DNA reads as TGTGCCAGCACCCACGGGTCGGAAGGCGAGCAGTACTTC. This translates into CASTHGSEGEQYF.

This rearrangement joins TRBV21-1 to TRBJ1-5. TRBV21-1 is classified as a pseudogene. The CDR3 length is 16 residues. The DNA of the CDR3 is TGTGCCAGCAGCAAAAGTCGTCCAGACCGGGATCAGCCCCAGCATTTT. Protein: CASSKSRPDRDQPQHF.

The chain combines TRBV19 with TRBJ2-3, with TRBD2 as a possible D gene (6 bases). Trimming removed 4 bases from V and 4 bases from J, with 30 bases in between. The CDR3 is made up of 20 amino acids. Looked up from germline, CDR1 is LNHDA and CDR2 is SQIVND (reference sequence). The CDR3 DNA reads TGTGCCAGTAGTACCATACAGGTATTTTCGGACTACACCCCTGCAGATACGCAGTATTTT. Its translation: CASSTIQVFSDYTPADTQYF.

V gene TRBV7-6 combines with J gene TRBJ1-6; D remains unclear. The CDR3 loop spans 12 amino acids. V lost 3 bases and J 7 bases, leaving 4 bases between the germline ends. The germline CDR1 and CDR2 sequences are SGHVS and FNYEAQ. In DNA, the CDR3 is TGTGCCAGCAGCTTCGAGAATTCACCCCTCCACTTT. Amino acids: CASSFENSPLHF.

This clone was counted a few times. V and J are TRBV6-5 and TRBJ2-7, with a possible D match to TRBD2 (6 bases). Germline loops: CDR1 MNHEY, CDR2 SVGAGI. This CDR3 has 14 residues. The germline V and J ends were trimmed by 8 bases and 1 base, with 15 bases remaining between them. The CDR3 protein is CASRSGGASYEQYF. The CDR3 bases are TGTGCCAGCCGGTCCGGAGGGGCGTCCTACGAGCAGTACTTC.

The chain combines TRBV15 with TRBJ1-2; no clear D gene. Germline CDR1 and CDR2: LNHNV and YYDKDF (reference sequence). This CDR3 region has 12 residues. Deletions cut 1 base from V and 7 bases from J, with 7 bases between. The CDR3 spells CATSRGNVGYTF. The DNA of the CDR3 is TGTGCCACCAGCAGAGGGAACGTTGGCTACACCTTC.

The V and J genes are TRBV5-1 and TRBJ2-5; the match to TRBD1 covers 7 bases. This CDR3 region has 15 residues. CDR1 SGHRS and CDR2 YFSETQ come from the germline V gene. V lost 0 bases to trimming and J lost 5 bases; unmatched junction nucleotides: 7. DNA of the CDR3: TGCGCCAGCAGCTTGGCGTCAGGGGGAAGGGAGACCCAGTACTTC. It is translated as CASSLASGGRETQYF.

This chain links TRBV19 with TRBJ1-5; tentative D call: TRBD1 (6 bases). Trimming removed 3 bases from V and 0 bases from J, with 15 bases in between. CDR1 is LNHDA, CDR2 SQIVND, per germline (reference sequence). CDR3 length: 17 amino acids. The CDR3 DNA follows: TGTGCCAGTAGTATGGACAGAGCACCCTATAGCAATCAGCCCCAGCATTTT. This sequence encodes CASSMDRAPYSNQPQHF.

V gene TRBV2 combines with J gene TRBJ1-1, with D uncertain. Trimming left V 6 bases short and J 1 base short, with 15 bases between. This CDR3 spans 15 amino acids. In germline, CDR1 is SNHLY, CDR2 FYNNEI. The chain's CDR3 is CASSRLGLRNTEAFF. In nucleotides, the CDR3 is TGTGCCAGCAGCCGCCTCGGGCTTAGGAACACTGAAGCTTTCTTT.

The rearrangement links TRBV10-3 to TRBJ1-1; D is perhaps TRBD1 (5 bases). The CDR3 totals 12 residues. The germline gives CDR1 ENHRY, CDR2 SYGVKD. V was cut by 2 bases and J by 7 bases, with 8 bases left in between. DNA for the CDR3: TGTGCCATCAGTGAGCAGGGCGGTGAAGCTTTCTTT. This codes for CAISEQGGEAFF.

This chain links TRBV7-9 with TRBJ1-2, with D tentatively TRBD1 (6 bases). Germline V lookup: CDR1 SEHNR, CDR2 FQNEAQ (reference sequence). The length of the CDR3 is 14 residues. The V gene lost 5 bases and the J gene lost 2 bases, with 12 bases spanning the gap. In DNA, the CDR3 is TGTGCCAGCAGCCAACAAACAGGGAACTATGGCTACACCTTC. This translates into CASSQQTGNYGYTF.

The V and J genes are TRBV5-6 and TRBJ1-2; 10 nucleotides match TRBD1. Trimming at V came to 3 bases and at J to 10 bases, leaving 3 bases not matched to a gene. CDR3 length equals 12 residues. The germline CDR1 and CDR2 sequences are SGHDT and YYEEEE. CDR3 protein: CASSWGTGDYTF. CDR3 in DNA: TGTGCCAGCAGCTGGGGGACAGGGGACTACACCTTC.

V gene TRBV5-1 combines with J gene TRBJ2-3; the match to TRBD1 covers 7 bases. The CDR3 consists of 16 residues. Germline V lookup: CDR1 SGHRS, CDR2 YFSETQ. V shed 1 base, J shed 0 bases, and the junction held 5 bases outside the gene matches. DNA for the CDR3: TGCGCCAGCAGCTTGAGAGGACAGGCTAGCACAGATACGCAGTATTTT. Its protein product is CASSLRGQASTDTQYF.

V gene TRBV27 combines with J gene TRBJ1-2; 8 bases agree with TRBD1. The CDR3 contains 14 residues. Germline V gene data show CDR1 as MNHEY and CDR2 as SMNVEV (reference sequence). J lost 8 bases, V lost 6 bases, and 11 bases had no gene match. The CDR3 region is CASRNLNRGSGYTF. The CDR3 nucleotides read TGTGCCAGCAGAAACCTTAACAGGGGGAGCGGCTACACCTTC.